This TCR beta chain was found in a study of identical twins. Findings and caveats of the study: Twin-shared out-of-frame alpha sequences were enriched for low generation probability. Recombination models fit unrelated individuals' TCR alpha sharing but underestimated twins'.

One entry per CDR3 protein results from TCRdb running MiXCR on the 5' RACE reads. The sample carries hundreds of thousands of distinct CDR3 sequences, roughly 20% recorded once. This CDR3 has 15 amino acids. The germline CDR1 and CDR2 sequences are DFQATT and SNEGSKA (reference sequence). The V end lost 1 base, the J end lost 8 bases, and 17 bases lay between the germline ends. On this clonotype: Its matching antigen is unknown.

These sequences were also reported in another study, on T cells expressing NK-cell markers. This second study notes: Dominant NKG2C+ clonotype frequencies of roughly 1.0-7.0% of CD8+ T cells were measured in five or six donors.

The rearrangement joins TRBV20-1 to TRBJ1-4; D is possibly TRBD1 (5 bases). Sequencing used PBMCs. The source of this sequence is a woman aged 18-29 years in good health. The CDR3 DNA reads TGCAGTGCTAGAGCCTTCGGGACGCCGGCGGAAAAACTGTTTTTT. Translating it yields CSARAFGTPAEKLFF.